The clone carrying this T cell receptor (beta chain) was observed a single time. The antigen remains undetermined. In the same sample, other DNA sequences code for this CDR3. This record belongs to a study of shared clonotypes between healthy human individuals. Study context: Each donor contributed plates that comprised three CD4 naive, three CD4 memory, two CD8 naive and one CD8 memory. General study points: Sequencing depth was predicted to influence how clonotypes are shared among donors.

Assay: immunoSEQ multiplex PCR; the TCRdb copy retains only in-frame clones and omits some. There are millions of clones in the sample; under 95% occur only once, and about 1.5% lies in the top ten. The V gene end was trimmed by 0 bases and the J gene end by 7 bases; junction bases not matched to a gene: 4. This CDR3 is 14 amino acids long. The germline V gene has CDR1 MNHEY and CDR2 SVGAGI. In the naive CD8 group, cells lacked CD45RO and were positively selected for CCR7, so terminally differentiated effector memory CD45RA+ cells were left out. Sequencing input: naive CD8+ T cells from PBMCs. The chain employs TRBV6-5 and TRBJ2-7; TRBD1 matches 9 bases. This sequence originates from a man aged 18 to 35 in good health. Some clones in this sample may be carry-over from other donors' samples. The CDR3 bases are TGTGCCAGCAGTTACTCCGGACAGGGGTATGAGCAGTACTTC. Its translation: CASSYSGQGYEQYF.